A selection of T cell receptor beta chains follows, all from one sample in a study of cytomegalovirus exposure and HLA in healthy donors. Sequenced by immunoSEQ multiplex PCR; TCRdb stores in-frame clones only, minus some. The profile shows under 250,000 clones, roughly 84% of them singletons. Sequencing was performed on PBMCs. The source of these receptors is a man between 18 and 35 years old in good health and CMV-seropositive. CDR3s include the opening cysteine and the closing phenylalanine or tryptophan. The order of the fields is J gene, D gene, clone size, V gene, CDR3 protein, CDR3 DNA. D genes are given only for firm matches. Not every row has a clone size; where given, it reads once, few, many or a size class.

TRBJ1-5 TRBD1 few TRBV10-3 CAISPGQGNQPQHF TGTGCCATCAGCCCGGGACAGGGGAATCAGCCCCAGCATTTT
TRBJ1-5 NA NA TRBV28 CASILTGYNQPQHF TGTGCCAGCATTCTCACAGGGTACAATCAGCCCCAGCATTTT
TRBJ2-1 TRBD2 once TRBV13 CASSLREARGDEQFF TGTGCCAGCAGCTTGCGGGAGGCCCGGGGAGATGAGCAGTTCTTC
TRBJ2-7 TRBD2 NA TRBV28 CASSPGTGTSGRAWEFPEQYF TGTGCCAGCAGTCCCGGGACAGGGACTAGCGGGAGGGCCTGGGAGTTTCCCGAGCAGTACTTC
TRBJ2-5 NA NA TRBV7-6 CASSSWTHQETQYF TGTGCCAGCAGCTCTTGGACTCACCAAGAGACCCAGTACTTC
TRBJ2-1 TRBD2 once TRBV7-9 CASSLGTSGTYNEQFF TGTGCCAGCAGCCTAGGGACTAGCGGTACCTACAATGAGCAGTTCTTC
TRBJ1-3 NA NA TRBV27 CASRPGTPGSGNTIYF TGTGCCAGCAGACCCGGGACGCCAGGAAGTGGAAACACCATATATTTT
TRBJ2-7 TRBD1 NA TRBV6-1 CASSLRWTGSYEQYF TGTGCCAGCAGCCTAAGATGGACAGGCTCCTACGAGCAGTACTTC
TRBJ2-7 NA NA TRBV25-1 CASSGLGEQYF TGTGCCAGCAGTGGTCTTGGAGAGCAGTACTTC
TRBJ2-7 NA NA TRBV2 CASSPDGTHYEQYF TGTGCCAGCAGCCCGGACGGAACTCACTACGAGCAGTACTTC
TRBJ2-7 NA NA TRBV7-8 CASSLESSSMEDYEQYF TGTGCCAGCAGCTTAGAAAGTTCCAGCATGGAGGACTACGAGCAGTACTTC
TRBJ2-1 TRBD2 NA TRBV7-6 CASSLAWRGLAGGHEQFF TGTGCCAGCAGCTTAGCGTGGCGGGGACTAGCGGGAGGACATGAGCAGTTCTTC
TRBJ2-3 TRBD1 NA TRBV5-4 CASGGQGGNTQYF TGTGCCAGCGGGGGACAGGGTGGCAATACGCAGTATTTT
TRBJ2-7 TRBD1 few TRBV19 CASSHGTGLHEQYF TGTGCCAGTAGCCACGGGACAGGCTTGCACGAGCAGTACTTC
TRBJ2-1 NA once TRBV7-9 CATTDGTAATYNEQFF TGTGCCACCACGGACGGGACGGCAGCGACTTACAATGAGCAGTTCTTC
TRBJ1-5 NA few TRBV19 CASSTRIGGRSQPQHF TGTGCCAGTAGTACCCGCATCGGGGGGCGATCTCAGCCCCAGCATTTT